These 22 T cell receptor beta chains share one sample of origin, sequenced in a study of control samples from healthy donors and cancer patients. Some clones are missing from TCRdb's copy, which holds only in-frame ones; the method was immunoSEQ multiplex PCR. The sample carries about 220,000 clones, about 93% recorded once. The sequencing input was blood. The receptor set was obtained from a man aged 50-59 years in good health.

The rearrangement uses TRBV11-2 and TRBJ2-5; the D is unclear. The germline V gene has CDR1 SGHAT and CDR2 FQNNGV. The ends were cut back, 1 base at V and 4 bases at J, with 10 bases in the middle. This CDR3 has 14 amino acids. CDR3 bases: TGTGCCAGCAGCTTAGGAGTCTCCGGAGAGACCCAGTACTTC. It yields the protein CASSLGVSGETQYF. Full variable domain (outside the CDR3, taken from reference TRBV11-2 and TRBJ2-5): EAGVAQSPRYKIIEKRQSVAFWCNPISGHATLYWYQQILGQGPKLLIQFQNNGVVDDSQLPKDRFSAERLKGVDSTLKIQPAKLEDSAVYLCASSLGVSGETQYFGPGTRLLVL.

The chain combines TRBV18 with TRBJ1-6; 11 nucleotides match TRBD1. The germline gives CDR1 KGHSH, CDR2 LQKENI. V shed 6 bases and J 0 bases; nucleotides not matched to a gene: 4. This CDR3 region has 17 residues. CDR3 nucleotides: TGTGCCAGCTCGGCCGGGACAGGGGGCTCCTATAATTCACCCCTCCACTTT. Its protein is CASSAGTGGSYNSPLHF.

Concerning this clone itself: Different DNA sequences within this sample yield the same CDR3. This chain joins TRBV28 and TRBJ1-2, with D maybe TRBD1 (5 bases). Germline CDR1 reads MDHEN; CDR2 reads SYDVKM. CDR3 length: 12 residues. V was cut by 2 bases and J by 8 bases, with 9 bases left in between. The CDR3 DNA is TGTGCCAGCAGTTTAGGGGGGTTCGGCTACACCTTC. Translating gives CASSLGGFGYTF.

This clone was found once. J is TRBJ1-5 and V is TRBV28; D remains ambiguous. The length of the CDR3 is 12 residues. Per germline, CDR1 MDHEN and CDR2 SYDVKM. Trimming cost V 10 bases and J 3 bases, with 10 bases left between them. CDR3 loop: CATLVLNQPQHF. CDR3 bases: TGTGCCACTTTGGTACTCAATCAGCCCCAGCATTTT.

The CDR3 DNA is TGTGCCCTCTCTGCGAGGGCTCATGCCGGGGAGCTGTTTTTT. This gives the protein CALSARAHAGELFF. J is TRBJ2-2 and V is TRBV6-5; a possible D gene is TRBD2 (5 bases). This CDR3 region has 14 residues. Germline CDR1 reads MNHEY; CDR2 reads SVGAGI. The V end was cut by 11 bases, the J end by 6 bases, with 19 bases between.

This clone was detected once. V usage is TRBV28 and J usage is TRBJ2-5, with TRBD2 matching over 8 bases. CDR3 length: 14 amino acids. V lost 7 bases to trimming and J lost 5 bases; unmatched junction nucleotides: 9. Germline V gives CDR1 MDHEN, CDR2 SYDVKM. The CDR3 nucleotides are TGTGCCAGCACCATCCGGGGGGGACGCGAGACCCAGTACTTC. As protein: CASTIRGGRETQYF.

In DNA, the CDR3 is TGTGCCAGCTCATCGCAAGGGAACAGCGGGGGCACAGATACGCAGTATTTT. Its protein is CASSSQGNSGGTDTQYF. The chain couples TRBV18 to TRBJ2-3; 7 bases align to TRBD2. Trimming took 5 bases from V and 1 from J; bases not matched to a gene: 12. Germline CDR1 is KGHSH and CDR2 is LQKENI. The CDR3 is 17 residues long.

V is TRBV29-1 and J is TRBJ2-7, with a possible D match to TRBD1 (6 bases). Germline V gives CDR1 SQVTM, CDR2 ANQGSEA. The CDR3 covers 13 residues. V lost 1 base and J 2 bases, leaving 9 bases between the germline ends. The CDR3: CSVEGQAPYEQYF. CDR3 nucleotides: TGCAGCGTTGAAGGACAGGCCCCCTACGAGCAGTACTTC.

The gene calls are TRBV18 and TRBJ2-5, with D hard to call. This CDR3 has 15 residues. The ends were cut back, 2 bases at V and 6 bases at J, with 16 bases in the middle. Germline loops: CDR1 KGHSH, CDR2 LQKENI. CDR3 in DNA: TGTGCCAGCTCACCATCGGACCGAGGAATACAGACCCAGTACTTC. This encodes CASSPSDRGIQTQYF.

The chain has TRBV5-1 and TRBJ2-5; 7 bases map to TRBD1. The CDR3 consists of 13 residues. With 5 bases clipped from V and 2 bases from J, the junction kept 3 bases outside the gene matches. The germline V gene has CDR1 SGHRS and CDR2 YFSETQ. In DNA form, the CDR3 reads TGCGCCAGCAGGGTGGGACAGCAAGAGACCCAGTACTTC. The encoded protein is CASRVGQQETQYF. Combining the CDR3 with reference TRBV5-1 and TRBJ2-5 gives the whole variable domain KAGVTQTPRYLIKTRGQQVTLSCSPISGHRSVSWYQQTPGQGLQFLFEYFSETQRNKGNFPGRFSGRQFSNSRSEMNVSTLELGDSALYLCASRVGQQETQYFGPGTRLLVL.

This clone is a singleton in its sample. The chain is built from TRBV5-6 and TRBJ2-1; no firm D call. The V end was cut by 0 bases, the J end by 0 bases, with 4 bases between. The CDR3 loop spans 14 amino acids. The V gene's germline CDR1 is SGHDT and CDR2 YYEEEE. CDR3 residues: CASSLGYSYNEQFF. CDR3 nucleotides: TGTGCCAGCAGCTTGGGTTACTCCTACAATGAGCAGTTCTTC.

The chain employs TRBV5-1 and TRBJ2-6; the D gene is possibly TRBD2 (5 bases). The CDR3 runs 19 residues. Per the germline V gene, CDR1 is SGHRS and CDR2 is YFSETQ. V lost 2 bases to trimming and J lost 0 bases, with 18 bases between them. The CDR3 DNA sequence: TGCGCCAGCAGCTTCTGGGAGCTAGGCACCAACTCTGGGGCCAACGTCCTGACTTTC. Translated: CASSFWELGTNSGANVLTF.

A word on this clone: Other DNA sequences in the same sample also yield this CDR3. CDR3 coding DNA: TGTGCCAGCAGCGTTAGCGGGGGCGGGGAGACCCAGTACTTC. This gives the protein CASSVSGGGETQYF. The gene calls are TRBV9 and TRBJ2-5; 9 bases fit TRBD2. This CDR3 spans 14 amino acids. J gave up 5 bases and V 2 bases, and 4 bases lay outside the gene matches. In germline, CDR1 is SGDLS, CDR2 YYNGEE. Using reference TRBV9 and TRBJ2-5 for the parts outside the CDR3, the full variable domain is DSGVTQTPKHLITATGQRVTLRCSPRSGDLSVYWYQQSLDQGLQFLIQYYNGEERAKGNILERFSAQQFPDLHSELNLSSLELGDSALYFCASSVSGGGETQYFGPGTRLLVL.

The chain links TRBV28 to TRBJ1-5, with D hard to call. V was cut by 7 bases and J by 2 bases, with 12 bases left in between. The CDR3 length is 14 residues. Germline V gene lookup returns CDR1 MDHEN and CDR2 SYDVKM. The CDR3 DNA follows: TGTGCCAGCATAAGGCCACCGGGCAATCAGCCCCAGCATTTT. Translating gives CASIRPPGNQPQHF.

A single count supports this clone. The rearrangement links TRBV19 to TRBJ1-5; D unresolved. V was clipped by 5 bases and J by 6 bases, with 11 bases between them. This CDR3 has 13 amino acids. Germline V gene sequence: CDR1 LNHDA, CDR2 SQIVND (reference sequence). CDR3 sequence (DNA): TGTGCCAGTAGTTGGGAGAGAGGTCAGCCCCAGCATTTT. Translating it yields CASSWERGQPQHF.

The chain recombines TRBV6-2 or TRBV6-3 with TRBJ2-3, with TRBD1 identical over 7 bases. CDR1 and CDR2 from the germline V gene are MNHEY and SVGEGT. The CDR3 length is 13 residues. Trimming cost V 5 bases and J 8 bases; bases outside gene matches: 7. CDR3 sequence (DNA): TGTGCCAGCAGTCGAGGACAGGCGGCTACGCAGTATTTT. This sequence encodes CASSRGQAATQYF.

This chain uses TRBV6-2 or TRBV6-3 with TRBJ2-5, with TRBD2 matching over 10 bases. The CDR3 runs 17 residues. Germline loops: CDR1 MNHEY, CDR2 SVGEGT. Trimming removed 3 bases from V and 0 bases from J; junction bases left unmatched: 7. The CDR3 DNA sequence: TGTGCCAGCAGTTATCATCTAGCGGGGGAGTACCAAGAGACCCAGTACTTC. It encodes CASSYHLAGEYQETQYF.

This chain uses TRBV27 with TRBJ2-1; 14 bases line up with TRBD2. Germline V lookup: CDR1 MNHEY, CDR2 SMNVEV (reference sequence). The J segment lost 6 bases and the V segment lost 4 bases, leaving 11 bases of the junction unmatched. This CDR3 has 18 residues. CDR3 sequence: CASSSPTSGGAPGNEQFF. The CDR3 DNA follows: TGTGCCAGCAGTTCCCCGACTAGCGGGGGGGCCCCAGGCAATGAGCAGTTCTTC.

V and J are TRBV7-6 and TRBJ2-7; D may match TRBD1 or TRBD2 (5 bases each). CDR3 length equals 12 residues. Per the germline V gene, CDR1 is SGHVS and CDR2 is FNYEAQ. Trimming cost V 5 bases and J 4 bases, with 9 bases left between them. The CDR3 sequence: CASSRGGYEQYF. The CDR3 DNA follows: TGTGCCAGCAGCCGGGGCGGTTACGAGCAGTACTTC. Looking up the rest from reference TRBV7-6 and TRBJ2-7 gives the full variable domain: GAGVSQSPRYKVTKRGQDVALRCDPISGHVSLYWYRQALGQGPEFLTYFNYEAQQDKSGLPNDRFSAERPEGSISTLTIQRTEQRDSAMYRCASSRGGYEQYFGPGTRLTVT.

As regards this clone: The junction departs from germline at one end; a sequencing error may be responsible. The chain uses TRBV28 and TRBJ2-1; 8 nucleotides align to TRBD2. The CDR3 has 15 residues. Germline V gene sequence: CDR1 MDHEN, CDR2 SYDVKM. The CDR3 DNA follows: TGTGCCAGCAGATTATCCTCTAGCGGGTGGAATGAGCAGTTCTTC. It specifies CASRLSSSGWNEQFF.

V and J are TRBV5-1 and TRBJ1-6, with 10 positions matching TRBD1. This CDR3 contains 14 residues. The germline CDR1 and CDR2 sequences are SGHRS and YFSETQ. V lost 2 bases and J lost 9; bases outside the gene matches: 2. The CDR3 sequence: CASSFGTGASPLHF. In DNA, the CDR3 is TGCGCCAGCAGCTTCGGGACAGGGGCTTCACCCCTCCACTTT. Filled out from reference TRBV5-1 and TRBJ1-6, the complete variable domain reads KAGVTQTPRYLIKTRGQQVTLSCSPISGHRSVSWYQQTPGQGLQFLFEYFSETQRNKGNFPGRFSGRQFSNSRSEMNVSTLELGDSALYLCASSFGTGASPLHFGNGTRLTVT.

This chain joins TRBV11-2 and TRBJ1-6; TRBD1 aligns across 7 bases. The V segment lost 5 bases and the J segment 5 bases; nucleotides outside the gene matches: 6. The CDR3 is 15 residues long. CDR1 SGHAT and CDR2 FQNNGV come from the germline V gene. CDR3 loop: CASSPGTAHNSPLHF. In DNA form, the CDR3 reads TGTGCCAGCAGCCCGGGGACAGCGCATAATTCACCCCTCCACTTT.